A single sample is the source of the 3 T cell receptor beta chains below, sequenced in a study of CD8+ T cells in alopecia areata. cDNA prepared by RNA extraction and subsequent reverse transcription served as the template for sequencing. Data came from immunoSEQ multiplex PCR; TCRdb stores just in-frame clones and leaves some out. The sample lists about 180,000 clones, roughly 59% occurring once. The input for sequencing was CD4+ T cells sorted from blood, taken at week 0. These TCRs come from a human donor with alopecia areata.

The chain recombines TRBV27 with TRBJ2-1, with D possibly TRBD1 on 6 matching bases. Germline values: CDR1 MNHEY, CDR2 SMNVEV (reference sequence). V was cut by 6 bases and J by 2 bases, with 14 bases left in between. The CDR3 length is 15 residues. CDR3 loop: CASRDRDRPYNEQFF. In nucleotides, the CDR3 is TGTGCCAGCAGGGACCGAGACAGGCCCTACAATGAGCAGTTCTTC.

The CDR3 DNA reads TGTGCCAGCAGTGAAGGGGAAGAGACCCAGTACTTC. This gives the protein CASSEGEETQYF. The rearrangement uses TRBV25-1 and TRBJ2-5, with D unclear. This CDR3 comprises 12 residues. The ends were cut back, 2 bases at V and 3 bases at J, with 4 bases in the middle. Germline V gene lookup returns CDR1 MGHDK and CDR2 SYGVNS.

The chain is built from TRBV25-1 and TRBJ1-2; TRBD1 aligns across 10 bases. Germline values: CDR1 MGHDK, CDR2 SYGVNS. Trimming removed 9 bases from V and 7 bases from J; junction bases left unmatched: 23. This CDR3 has 18 residues. CDR3 residues: CAREGSFSDRGLSGGYTF. In DNA form, the CDR3 reads TGTGCCAGAGAAGGTTCCTTTTCGGACAGGGGGTTGTCCGGTGGCTACACCTTC.